This TCR beta chain was identified in a study of T cells in Graves' hyperthyroidism and ophthalmopathy. Remarks on this clonotype: Its antigen is still unknown.

If no ophthalmopathy progression occurred within 18 months, Graves' hyperthyroidism was stable. On the basis of clinical symptoms, serum thyroxine and TRAb, thyroid ultrasound and orbital computed tomography, diagnoses were made. Amplification yielded TCR beta CDR3 regions, with RNA transcripts as the source. The study used the HTBI primer set for a first-round RT-PCR of the TCR CDR3. TCRdb reprocessed the multiplex PCR reads via MiXCR and lists one record per CDR3 protein. The sample has more than 500,000 distinct CDR3 sequences, 11% to 15% seen once. From germline, CDR1 is MDHEN and CDR2 SYDVKM. V dropped 6 bases and J dropped 4 bases, with 16 bases sitting between them. This CDR3 has 14 amino acids. Study findings and constraints: Most thyroid-expanded clonotypes above 0.001 were also found in blood. Ophthalmopathy was separated from stable hyperthyroidism by a 13 V-J model.

The receptor was derived from a middle-aged woman with Graves' hyperthyroidism. The sequenced material came from blood. This chain connects TRBV28 to TRBJ2-7; TRBD1 might be the D (6 bases). The CDR3 DNA reads TGTGCCAGCAGGCCCGGGACAAGCCAATACGAGCAGTACTTC. This translates into CASRPGTSQYEQYF.